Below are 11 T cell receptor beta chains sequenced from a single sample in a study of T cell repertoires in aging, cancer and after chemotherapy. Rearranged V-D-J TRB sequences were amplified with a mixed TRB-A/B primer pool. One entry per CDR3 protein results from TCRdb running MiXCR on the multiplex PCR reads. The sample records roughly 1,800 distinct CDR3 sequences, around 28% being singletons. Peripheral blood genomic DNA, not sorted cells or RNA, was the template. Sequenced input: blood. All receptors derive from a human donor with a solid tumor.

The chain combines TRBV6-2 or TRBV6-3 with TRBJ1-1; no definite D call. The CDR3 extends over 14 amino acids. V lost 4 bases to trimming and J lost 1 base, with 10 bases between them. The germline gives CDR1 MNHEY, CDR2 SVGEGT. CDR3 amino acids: CASSSPEPNTEAFF. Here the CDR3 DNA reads TGTGCCAGCAGTTCCCCCGAGCCGAACACTGAAGCTTTCTTT.

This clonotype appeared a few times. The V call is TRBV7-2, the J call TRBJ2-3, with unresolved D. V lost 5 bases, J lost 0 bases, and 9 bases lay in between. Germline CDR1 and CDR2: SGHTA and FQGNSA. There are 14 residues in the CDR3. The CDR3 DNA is TGTGCCAGCAGCGCCCTCATAAGCACAGATACGCAGTATTTT. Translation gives CASSALISTDTQYF. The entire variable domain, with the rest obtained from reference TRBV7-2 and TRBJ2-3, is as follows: GAGVSQSPSNKVTEKGKDVELRCDPISGHTALYWYRQSLGQGLEFLIYFQGNSAPDKSGLPSDRFSAERTGGSVSTLTIQRTQQEDSAVYLCASSALISTDTQYFGPGTRLTVL.

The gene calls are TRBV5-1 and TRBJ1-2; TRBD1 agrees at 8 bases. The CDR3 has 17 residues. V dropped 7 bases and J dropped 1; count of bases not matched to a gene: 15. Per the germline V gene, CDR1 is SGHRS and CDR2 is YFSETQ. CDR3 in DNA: TGCGCCAGCCCGGACAGGGAAGGACCATGGGGTAACTATGGCTACACCTTC. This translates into CASPDREGPWGNYGYTF.

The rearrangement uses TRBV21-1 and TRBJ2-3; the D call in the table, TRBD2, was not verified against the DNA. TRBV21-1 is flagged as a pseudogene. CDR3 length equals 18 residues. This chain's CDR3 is CASSQVAGEADSTDTQYF. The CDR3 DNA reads TGTGCCAGCAGCCAAGTAGCGGGGGAGGCGGACAGCACAGATACGCAGTATTTT.

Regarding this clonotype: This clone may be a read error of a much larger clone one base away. CDR3 sequence reads: CASSPKTSGDQETRYF. CDR3 bases: TGTGCCAGCTCACCAAAGACTAGCGGGGACCAAGAGACCCGGTACTTC. The chain recombines TRBV18 with TRBJ2-5; 11 positions agree with TRBD2. The CDR3 has 16 amino acids. Germline CDR1 and CDR2: KGHSH and LQKENI.

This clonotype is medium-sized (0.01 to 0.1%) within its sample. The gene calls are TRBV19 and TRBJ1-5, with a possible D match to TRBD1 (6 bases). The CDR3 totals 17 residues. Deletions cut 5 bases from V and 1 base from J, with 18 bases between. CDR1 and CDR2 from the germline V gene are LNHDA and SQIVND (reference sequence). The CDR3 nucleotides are TGTGCCAGTAGTGTCCTACAGGGAGTAGGGAGCAATCAGCCCCAGCATTTT. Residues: CASSVLQGVGSNQPQHF.

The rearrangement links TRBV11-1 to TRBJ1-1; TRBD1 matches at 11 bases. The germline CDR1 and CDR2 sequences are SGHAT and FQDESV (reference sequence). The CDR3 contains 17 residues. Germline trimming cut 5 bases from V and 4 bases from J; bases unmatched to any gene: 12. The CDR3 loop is CASSPGQGARVVTEAFF. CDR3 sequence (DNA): TGTGCCAGCAGCCCAGGACAGGGGGCAAGAGTAGTCACTGAAGCTTTCTTT.

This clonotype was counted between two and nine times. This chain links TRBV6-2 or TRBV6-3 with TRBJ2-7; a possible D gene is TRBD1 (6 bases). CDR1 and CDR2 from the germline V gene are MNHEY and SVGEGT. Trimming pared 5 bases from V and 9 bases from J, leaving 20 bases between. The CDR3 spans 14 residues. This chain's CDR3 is CASSRQESTLRQYF. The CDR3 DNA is TGTGCCAGCAGTAGACAGGAATCCACCCTGCGGCAGTACTTC.

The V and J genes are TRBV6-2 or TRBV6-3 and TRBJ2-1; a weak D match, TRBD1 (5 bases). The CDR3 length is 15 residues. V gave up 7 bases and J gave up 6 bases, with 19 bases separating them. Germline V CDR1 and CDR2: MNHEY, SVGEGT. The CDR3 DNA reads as TGTGCCAGCAATCGTTCTGGGGCCCGGAGCAATGAGCAGTTCTTC. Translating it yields CASNRSGARSNEQFF.

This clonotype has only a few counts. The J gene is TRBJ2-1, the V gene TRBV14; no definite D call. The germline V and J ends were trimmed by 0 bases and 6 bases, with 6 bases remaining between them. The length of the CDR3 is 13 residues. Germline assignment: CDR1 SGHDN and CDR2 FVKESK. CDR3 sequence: CASSQDRVNEQFF. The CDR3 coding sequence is TGTGCCAGCAGCCAAGATCGGGTCAATGAGCAGTTCTTC. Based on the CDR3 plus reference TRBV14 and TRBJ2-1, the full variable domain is EAGVTQFPSHSVIEKGQTVTLRCDPISGHDNLYWYRRVMGKEIKFLLHFVKESKQDESGMPNNRFLAERTGGTYSTLKVQPAELEDSGVYFCASSQDRVNEQFFGPGTRLTVL.

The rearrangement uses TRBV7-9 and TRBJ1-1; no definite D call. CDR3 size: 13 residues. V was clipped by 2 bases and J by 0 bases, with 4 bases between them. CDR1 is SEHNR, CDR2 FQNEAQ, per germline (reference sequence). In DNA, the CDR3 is TGTGCCAGCAGCTTATATCTGAACACTGAAGCTTTCTTT. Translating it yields CASSLYLNTEAFF.